This TCR beta chain was documented in a study of T cells in narcolepsy. CDR3 length equals 12 residues. CDR1 is MNHNS and CDR2 is SASEGT in the germline V gene. About this clone: Its cognate antigen is unknown.

Whole-study results and caveats: Autoreactive clonotypes reportedly recurred in blood of same and different patients, not controls. Autoreactive clone sequences were missing from some blood memory CD4+ repertoires. Comparing one patient's CSF and blood CD4+ clonotypes highlighted HCRT- and TRIB2-specific autoreactive clonotypes.

The protocol was immunoSEQ multiplex PCR, while the TCRdb copy is restricted to in-frame clones and leaves out a portion. Of 30,000 to 45,000 clones listed, approximately 86% are singletons. The source of this sequence is a human donor with narcolepsy. The rearrangement uses TRBV6-1 and TRBJ2-5; no clear D gene. The tail of the sequence fits TRBJ2-7 better, so the J call may be wrong. The sequenced material came from CD45RA- memory CD4+ T cells from PBMCs. DNA of the CDR3: TGTGCCAGCAGTGGCATGGCCTACGAGCAGTACTTC. Protein: CASSGMAYEQYF.